Listed here is a single TCR beta chain. The repertoire was sequenced with immunoSEQ multiplex PCR; TCRdb's copy has only in-frame clones and lacks some. The table has 150,000 to 200,000 clones, around nine tenths seen once; the top ten hold 1.4%. The sample comes from a study of cytomegalovirus exposure and HLA in healthy donors. This CDR3 spans 17 amino acids. CDR1 and CDR2 (germline): SGHVS, FQNEAQ. Trimming took off 2 bases at V and 4 bases at J, with 19 bases between the two ends. The rearrangement links TRBV7-8 to TRBJ2-3, with a weak D call TRBD2 (5 bases). The sequenced material came from PBMCs. The clonotype originates from a woman aged 25 to 45 in good health and CMV-seronegative. CDR3 sequence: CASSLSAALGKADTQYF. The CDR3 region has the DNA TGTGCCAGCAGCTTATCGGCGGCACTCGGGAAGGCAGATACGCAGTATTTT.